Below, 6 T cell receptor beta chains from the same sample are listed, as sequenced in a study of blood T cell repertoires in COVID-19. Here immunoSEQ multiplex PCR was the method, and the copy in TCRdb shows in-frame clones only, minus some. The sample shows some 83,000 clones, about 91% of them seen only once. The material sequenced was peripheral blood. The origin of the receptors is a man aged 55 to 70 with acute or convalescent COVID-19.

The chain carries TRBV30 and TRBJ2-7; 7 bases are a match to TRBD1. The length of the CDR3 is 14 residues. The germline V gene has CDR1 GTSNPN and CDR2 SVGIG (reference sequence). With V trimmed by 2 bases and J by 3 bases, 7 bases remained unmatched. The DNA for the CDR3 is TGTGCCTGGAGTATAGGGACAGAGGTCTACGAGCAGTACTTC. Translating it yields CAWSIGTEVYEQYF.

The chain recombines TRBV5-1 with TRBJ2-3; the D gene is possibly TRBD1 (6 bases). The CDR3 extends over 13 amino acids. Trimming cost V 2 bases and J 6 bases, with 10 bases left between them. CDR1 and CDR2 from the germline V gene are SGHRS and YFSETQ. CDR3 sequence: CASSLTGIDTQYF. CDR3 DNA: TGCGCCAGCAGCTTAACAGGGATTGATACGCAGTATTTT.

The chain links TRBV6-1 to TRBJ2-3, with a weak D call TRBD2 (5 bases). The CDR3 is made up of 15 amino acids. The V end was cut by 0 bases, the J end by 2 bases, with 9 bases between. Germline CDR1 and CDR2: MNHNS and SASEGT. The CDR3, as DNA: TGTGCCAGCAGTGAAGCGGGGAGCTACACAGATACGCAGTATTTT. It yields the protein CASSEAGSYTDTQYF.

This clone was counted between two and nine times. The chain combines TRBV15 with TRBJ1-1; TRBD1 might be the D (6 bases). In germline, CDR1 is LNHNV, CDR2 YYDKDF (reference sequence). The CDR3 extends over 14 amino acids. V shed 2 bases and J shed 1 base, with 8 bases lying between them. The CDR3 spells CATSRRQANTEAFF. The DNA for the CDR3 is TGTGCCACCAGCAGACGACAGGCGAACACTGAAGCTTTCTTT.

This chain connects TRBV19 to TRBJ1-1; 7 nucleotides line up with TRBD1. The length of the CDR3 is 14 residues. Trimming took 3 bases from V and 1 from J; bases not matched to a gene: 2. Germline V gene lookup returns CDR1 LNHDA and CDR2 SQIVND (reference sequence). The CDR3 is CASSIGQANTEAFF. CDR3 DNA: TGTGCCAGTAGTATTGGACAGGCGAACACTGAAGCTTTCTTT.

The gene calls are TRBV7-2 and TRBJ2-7, with D tentatively TRBD1 (6 bases). V dropped 4 bases and J dropped 2 bases, with 12 bases sitting between them. Germline values: CDR1 SGHTA, CDR2 FQGNSA. CDR3 size: 14 residues. This CDR3 reads CASSSRDTTYEQYF. The CDR3 DNA sequence: TGTGCCAGCAGCTCCCGGGACACCACCTACGAGCAGTACTTC.